Following are 18 T cell receptor beta chains from one sample sequenced in a study of cytomegalovirus exposure and HLA in healthy donors. PCR primers comprised 60 Vbeta and 13 Jbeta primers. Repertoires were generated with immunoSEQ multiplex PCR, while TCRdb's copy carries only in-frame clones and drops some. The repertoire holds approximately 150,000 clones, with around 79% as singletons. Sequencing used PBMCs. Receptors were obtained from a young man in good health and CMV-seropositive.

The chain has TRBV6-7 and TRBJ2-2; 11 bases are a match to TRBD2. TRBV6-7 is known as an ORF, though its function is uncertain. The CDR3 has 14 amino acids. CDR3 sequence reads: CAKVAGGRTGELFF. As DNA, the CDR3 is TGTGCTAAAGTAGCGGGGGGGAGGACCGGGGAGCTGTTTTTT.

This CDR3 reads CASSRGIVRSGNTIYF. DNA of the CDR3: TGTGCCAGTAGTAGGGGCATAGTCCGCTCTGGAAACACCATATATTTT. The chain couples TRBV19 to TRBJ1-3, with TRBD1 as a possible D gene (5 bases). The ends were cut back, 4 bases at V and 0 bases at J, with 13 bases in the middle. The CDR3 covers 16 residues. Germline values: CDR1 LNHDA, CDR2 SQIVND (reference sequence). Drawing the rest from reference TRBV19 and TRBJ1-3, the complete variable domain is DGGITQSPKYLFRKEGQNVTLSCEQNLNHDAMYWYRQDPGQGLRLIYYSQIVNDFQKGDIAEGYSVSREKKESFPLTVTSAQKNPTAFYLCASSRGIVRSGNTIYFGEGSWLTVV.

The chain is built from TRBV30 and TRBJ2-5; 9 bases are shared with TRBD1. CDR3 length: 16 amino acids. Germline CDR1 GTSNPN, CDR2 SVGIG (reference sequence). V trimming: 3 bases; J trimming: 3 bases; junction bases outside the gene matches: 11. DNA for the CDR3: TGTGCCTGGAGCCCGTACTGGGACAGGGTAAAAGAGACCCAGTACTTC. Its translation: CAWSPYWDRVKETQYF.

This clone was recorded once. V and J are TRBV7-8 and TRBJ1-3, with D unclear. Germline V gene sequence: CDR1 SGHVS, CDR2 FQNEAQ. V dropped 1 base and J dropped 4 bases, with 8 bases sitting between them. The CDR3 covers 14 residues. The CDR3 bases are TGTGCCAGCAGCTTAGGGTCACAGGGAAACACCATATATTTT. Its translation is CASSLGSQGNTIYF.

This chain links TRBV5-4 with TRBJ2-2; 10 nucleotides agree with TRBD2. This CDR3 is 17 amino acids long. The V gene end was trimmed by 1 base and the J gene end by 2 bases; junction bases not matched to a gene: 5. Germline values: CDR1 SGHNT, CDR2 YYREEE (reference sequence). This chain's CDR3 is CASSLLALAGNTGELFF. CDR3 bases: TGTGCCAGCAGCTTGCTCGCACTAGCGGGAAACACCGGGGAGCTGTTTTTT.

V usage is TRBV4-1 and J usage is TRBJ1-4, with 8 bases aligning to TRBD1. This CDR3 comprises 16 residues. Germline V lookup: CDR1 MGHRA, CDR2 YSYEKL. With 1 base clipped from V and 7 bases from J, the junction kept 8 bases outside the gene matches. CDR3 DNA sequence: TGCGCCAGCAGCCAAGTATTCGGCAGGGGGCTTGAAAAACTGTTTTTT. Translated: CASSQVFGRGLEKLFF.

This chain uses TRBV5-4 with TRBJ2-1; the match to TRBD2 covers 10 bases. The length of the CDR3 is 15 residues. V was clipped by 7 bases and J by 4 bases; unmatched bases: 8. From germline, CDR1 is SGHNT and CDR2 YYREEE (reference sequence). The CDR3 coding sequence is TGTGCCAGCGGGAACGGGACTAGCGTATACAATGAGCAGTTCTTC. Translation gives CASGNGTSVYNEQFF.

The V gene is TRBV12-5, the J gene TRBJ2-7; 8 bases agree with TRBD2. The CDR3 covers 15 residues. Germline V gives CDR1 LGHNT, CDR2 FRNRAP. The junction had 4 bases not matched to a gene; V was cut back by 1 base and J by 2 bases. CDR3 loop: CASGLAGLGAYEQYF. The CDR3 coding sequence is TGTGCTAGTGGTTTGGCGGGACTAGGGGCCTACGAGCAGTACTTC.

CDR3 sequence (DNA): TGTGCCAGCAGCGTAGGGGCGGGGACTCAGTCCTACGAGCAGTACTTC. This gives the protein CASSVGAGTQSYEQYF. The chain couples TRBV7-6 to TRBJ2-7; TRBD2 is a possible D gene (6 bases). The CDR3 runs 16 residues. Between the trimmed V and J ends, which lost 5 bases and 1 base, there was a span of 18 bases. Germline V CDR1 and CDR2: SGHVS, FNYEAQ.

In its sample, this clone was seen once. J is TRBJ1-5 and V is TRBV19; D is unresolved. CDR3 length: 15 amino acids. Per germline, CDR1 LNHDA and CDR2 SQIVND (reference sequence). The V and J ends lost 3 bases and 3 bases respectively, with 12 bases between them. The CDR3 region is CASSMSRVYNQPQHF. The CDR3 bases are TGTGCCAGTAGTATGTCGCGGGTATACAATCAGCCCCAGCATTTT.

This chain joins TRBV25-1 and TRBJ1-3; D is unclear. V lost 5 bases, J lost 2 bases, and 7 bases lay in between. This CDR3 is built from 13 residues. Germline lookup yields CDR1 MGHDK and CDR2 SYGVNS. The CDR3 spells CASSQRAGNTIYF. CDR3 nucleotides: TGTGCCAGCAGTCAGAGGGCTGGAAACACCATATATTTT.

In this sample, this clone turned up once. CDR3 residues: CATSRDIQPQHF. In nucleotides, the CDR3 is TGTGCCACCAGCAGAGATATCCAGCCCCAGCATTTT. The rearrangement joins TRBV15 to TRBJ1-5; D is ambiguous. V dropped 0 bases and J dropped 7 bases, with 4 bases sitting between them. Per the germline V gene, CDR1 is LNHNV and CDR2 is YYDKDF (reference sequence). This CDR3 region has 12 residues. Together with reference TRBV15 and TRBJ1-5, the CDR3 gives the full variable domain: DAMVIQNPRYQVTQFGKPVTLSCSQTLNHNVMYWYQQKSSQAPKLLFHYYDKDFNNEADTPDNFQSRRPNTSFCFLDIRSPGLGDTAMYLCATSRDIQPQHFGDGTRLSIL.

The rearrangement links TRBV11-2 to TRBJ2-7; TRBD2 matches at 12 bases. Looked up from germline, CDR1 is SGHAT and CDR2 is FQNNGV. V lost 5 bases to trimming and J lost 6 bases; unmatched junction nucleotides: 8. This CDR3 comprises 15 residues. CDR3 coding DNA: TGTGCCAGCAGCCCCGGACTAGCGGGACTGTTCGAGCAGTACTTC. This gives the protein CASSPGLAGLFEQYF.

This clone was seen just once. The CDR3 loop reads CASSPRWVGGNGANVLTF. Written as DNA, the CDR3 is TGTGCCAGCAGTCCCCGTTGGGTTGGGGGGAATGGGGCCAACGTCCTGACTTTC. This chain links TRBV27 with TRBJ2-6, with a tentative D call TRBD2 (6 bases). This CDR3 comprises 18 residues. V lost 5 bases and J lost 3, with 20 bases in between. CDR1 is MNHEY, CDR2 SMNVEV, per germline (reference sequence).

This clone came up a few times. The CDR3 spells CASSPRTYEQYF. CDR3 DNA sequence: TGTGCCAGCTCACCGAGGACCTACGAGCAGTACTTC. The chain joins TRBV18 to TRBJ2-7; unclear D gene. V gave up 3 bases and J gave up 2 bases, with 5 bases separating them. Germline V gives CDR1 KGHSH, CDR2 LQKENI. The CDR3 spans 12 residues.

This sequence joins TRBV28 and TRBJ1-6, with no clear D. The CDR3 is 13 residues long. Trimming left V 6 bases short and J 7 bases short, with 10 bases between. Germline V gene lookup returns CDR1 MDHEN and CDR2 SYDVKM. The CDR3: CASRGIRNSPLHF. As DNA, the CDR3 is TGTGCCAGCAGGGGCATTCGGAATTCACCCCTCCACTTT.

This chain links TRBV27 with TRBJ2-7, with TRBD1 matching over 8 bases. Losses at the gene ends were 8 bases for V and 2 bases for J; bases not matched to a gene: 11. Per the germline V gene, CDR1 is MNHEY and CDR2 is SMNVEV (reference sequence). This CDR3 has 15 residues. CDR3 protein: CASRLLTGEPYEQYF. The CDR3 DNA sequence: TGTGCCAGCCGCTTATTGACAGGGGAACCCTACGAGCAGTACTTC.

The rearrangement joins TRBV27 to TRBJ2-7, with a weak D call TRBD2 (5 bases). CDR1 is MNHEY and CDR2 is SMNVEV in the germline V gene (reference sequence). The CDR3 runs 12 residues. Trimming took off 2 bases at V and 9 bases at J, with 11 bases between the two ends. CDR3 DNA: TGTGCCAGCAGTTTAAGCGGCTCGGCGCAGTACTTC. Translated: CASSLSGSAQYF.